This T cell receptor beta chain was recovered during a study of blood T cell repertoires in COVID-19. Study context: There were acute and convalescent COVID-19 samples, and they came from the United States, Italy and Spain. The cDNA or gDNA used as material had been derived from T cells, B-cell-depleted T cells, or PBMCs.

It was during active infection that Seattle patients were enrolled and then longitudinally followed. J was trimmed by 4 bases and V by 6 bases; bases with no gene match: 11. Germline V CDR1 and CDR2: SGHRS, YFSETQ. The CDR3 runs 15 residues. Per the original data handling: Researchers report that nucleated cell counts were estimated from reference gene primer amplification. The method was immunoSEQ multiplex PCR; TCRdb's version includes in-frame clones alone and lacks a portion of them. The D gene and trimming were derived from the DNA, and the V and J assignments and clone size from that table. The data contain 150,000 or so clones, about four fifths of them singletons.

The source material was peripheral blood. The chain employs TRBV5-1 and TRBJ2-3; 7 bases align to TRBD1. The TCR comes from a woman in her seventies with COVID-19, enrolled during active disease. The CDR3 reads CASTHSGRGSDTQYF. The CDR3 bases are TGCGCCAGCACCCACTCAGGCAGGGGGTCAGATACGCAGTATTTT.